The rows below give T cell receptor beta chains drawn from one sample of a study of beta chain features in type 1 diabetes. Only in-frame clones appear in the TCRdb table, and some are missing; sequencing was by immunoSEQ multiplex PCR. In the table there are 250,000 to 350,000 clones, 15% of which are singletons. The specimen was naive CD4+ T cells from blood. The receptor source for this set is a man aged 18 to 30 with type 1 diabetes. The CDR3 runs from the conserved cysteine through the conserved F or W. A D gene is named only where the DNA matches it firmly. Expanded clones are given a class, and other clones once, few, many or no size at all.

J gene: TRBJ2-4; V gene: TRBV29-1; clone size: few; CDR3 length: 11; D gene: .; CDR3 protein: CSVGRGNIQYF; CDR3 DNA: TGCAGCGTTGGTAGGGGAAACATTCAGTACTTC
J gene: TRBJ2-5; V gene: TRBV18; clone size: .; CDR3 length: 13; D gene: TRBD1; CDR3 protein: CASSRDRGETQYF; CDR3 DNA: TGTGCCAGCTCACGCGACAGGGGAGAGACCCAGTACTTC
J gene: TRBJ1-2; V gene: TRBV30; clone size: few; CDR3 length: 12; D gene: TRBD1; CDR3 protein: CAWTRTGGGYTF; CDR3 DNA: TGTGCCTGGACAAGGACAGGGGGCGGCTACACCTTC
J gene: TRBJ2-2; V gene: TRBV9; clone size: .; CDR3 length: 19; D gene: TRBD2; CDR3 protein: CASSDRWTSGGDDTGELFF; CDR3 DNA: TGTGCCAGCAGCGACCGATGGACTAGCGGGGGGGACGACACCGGGGAGCTGTTTTTT
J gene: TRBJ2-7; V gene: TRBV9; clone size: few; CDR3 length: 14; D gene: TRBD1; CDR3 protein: CASSRGQGKYEQYF; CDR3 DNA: TGTGCCAGCAGCCGGGGACAGGGTAAATACGAGCAGTACTTC
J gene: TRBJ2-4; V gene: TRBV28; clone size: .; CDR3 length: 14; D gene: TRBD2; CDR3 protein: CASTGGGAKNIQYF; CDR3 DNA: TGTGCCAGCACCGGGGGGGGTGCCAAAAACATTCAGTACTTC
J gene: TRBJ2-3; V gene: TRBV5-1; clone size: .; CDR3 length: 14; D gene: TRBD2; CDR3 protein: CASSSAGGTDTQYF; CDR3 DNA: TGCGCCAGCAGCTCCGCGGGGGGGACCGATACGCAGTATTTT
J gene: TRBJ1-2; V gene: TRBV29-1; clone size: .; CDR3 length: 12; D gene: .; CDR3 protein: CSVETRMRGYTF; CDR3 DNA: TGCAGCGTTGAAACCAGGATGCGCGGCTACACCTTC
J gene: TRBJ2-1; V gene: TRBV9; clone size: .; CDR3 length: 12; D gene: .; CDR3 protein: CASSGGWDEQFF; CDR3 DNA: TGTGCCAGCAGCGGAGGATGGGATGAGCAGTTCTTC
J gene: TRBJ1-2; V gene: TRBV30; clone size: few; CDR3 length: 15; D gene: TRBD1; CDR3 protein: CAWSPGTGSFYGYTF; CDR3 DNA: TGTGCCTGGAGTCCAGGGACAGGGTCATTCTATGGCTACACCTTC
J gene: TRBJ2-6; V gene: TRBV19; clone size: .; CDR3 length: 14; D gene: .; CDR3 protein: CASSNRAGANVLTF; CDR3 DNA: TGTGCCAGTAGTAACAGGGCTGGGGCCAACGTCCTGACTTTC
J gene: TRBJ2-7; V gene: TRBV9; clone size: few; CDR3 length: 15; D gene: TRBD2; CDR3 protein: CASSVEAGVGYEQYF; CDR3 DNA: TGTGCCAGCAGCGTAGAGGCGGGAGTGGGCTACGAGCAGTACTTC
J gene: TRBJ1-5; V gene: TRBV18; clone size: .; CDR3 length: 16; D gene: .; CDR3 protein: CASSPIGGAVNQPQHF; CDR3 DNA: TGTGCCAGCTCACCAATCGGGGGGGCAGTCAATCAGCCCCAGCATTTT
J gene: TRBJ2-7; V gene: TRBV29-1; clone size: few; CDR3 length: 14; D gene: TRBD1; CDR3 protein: CSVELGTGGNEQYF; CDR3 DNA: TGCAGCGTTGAATTGGGGACAGGGGGCAACGAGCAGTACTTC
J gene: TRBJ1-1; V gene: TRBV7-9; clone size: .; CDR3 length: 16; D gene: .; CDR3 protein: CASSRGSYRMNTEAFF; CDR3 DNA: TGTGCCAGCAGCAGGGGGTCCTACCGCATGAACACTGAAGCTTTCTTT
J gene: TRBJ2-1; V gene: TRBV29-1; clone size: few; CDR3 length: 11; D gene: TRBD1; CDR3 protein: CSAGQGLEQFF; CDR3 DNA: TGCAGCGCCGGACAGGGGCTTGAGCAGTTCTTC
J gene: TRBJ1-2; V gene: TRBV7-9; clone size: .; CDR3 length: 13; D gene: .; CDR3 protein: CASSLESGNGYTF; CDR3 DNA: TGTGCCAGCAGCTTAGAATCCGGTAATGGCTACACCTTC
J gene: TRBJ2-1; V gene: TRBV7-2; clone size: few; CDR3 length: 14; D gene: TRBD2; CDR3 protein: CASSPLGSSGKQFF; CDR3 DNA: TGTGCCAGCAGCCCCCTCGGATCTAGCGGAAAGCAGTTCTTC
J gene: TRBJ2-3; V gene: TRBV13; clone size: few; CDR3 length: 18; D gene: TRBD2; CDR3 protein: CASSKRTSGRGRTDTQYF; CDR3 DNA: TGTGCCAGCAGCAAACGGACTAGCGGGAGAGGAAGAACAGATACGCAGTATTTT
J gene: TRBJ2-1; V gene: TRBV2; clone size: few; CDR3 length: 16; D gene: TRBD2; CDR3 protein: CASSGGLAESYNEQFF; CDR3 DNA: TGTGCCAGCAGTGGGGGACTAGCGGAATCCTACAATGAGCAGTTCTTC
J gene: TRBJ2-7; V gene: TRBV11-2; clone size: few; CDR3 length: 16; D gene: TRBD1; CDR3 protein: CASSLGPGTGHYEQYF; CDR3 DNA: TGTGCCAGCAGCTTAGGCCCCGGGACAGGGCACTACGAGCAGTACTTC
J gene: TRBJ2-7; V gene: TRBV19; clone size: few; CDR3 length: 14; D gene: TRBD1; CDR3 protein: CASSAQGAVIEQYF; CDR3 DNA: TGTGCCAGTAGTGCACAGGGGGCGGTCATCGAGCAGTACTTC
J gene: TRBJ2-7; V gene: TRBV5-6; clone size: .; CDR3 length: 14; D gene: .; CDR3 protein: CASSLEGRDYEQYF; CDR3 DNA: TGTGCCAGCAGCTTGGAGGGCAGGGACTACGAGCAGTACTTC
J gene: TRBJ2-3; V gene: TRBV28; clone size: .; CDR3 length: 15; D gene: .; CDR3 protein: CASSLSGSPTDTQYF; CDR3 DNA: TGTGCCAGCAGTTTAAGTGGCTCACCCACAGATACGCAGTATTTT
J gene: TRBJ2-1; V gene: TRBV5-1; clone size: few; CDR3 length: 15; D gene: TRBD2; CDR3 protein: CASRSQLAGENEQFF; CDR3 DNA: TGCGCCAGCAGATCCCAACTAGCGGGCGAGAATGAGCAGTTCTTC
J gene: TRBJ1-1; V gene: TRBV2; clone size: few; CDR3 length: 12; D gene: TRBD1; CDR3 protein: CASRDRGTEAFF; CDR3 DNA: TGTGCCAGCAGAGACAGGGGCACTGAAGCTTTCTTT
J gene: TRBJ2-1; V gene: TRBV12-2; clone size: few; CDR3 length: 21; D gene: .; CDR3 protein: CASRSTPERGQRGLRDNEQFF; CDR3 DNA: TGTGCAAGTCGCTCGACCCCGGAGAGGGGGCAGCGGGGGTTGAGGGACAATGAGCAGTTCTTC
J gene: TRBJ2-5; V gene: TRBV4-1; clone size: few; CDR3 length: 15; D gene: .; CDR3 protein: CASSPDRGARETQYF; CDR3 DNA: TGCGCCAGCAGCCCTGATCGGGGGGCCAGAGAGACCCAGTACTTC
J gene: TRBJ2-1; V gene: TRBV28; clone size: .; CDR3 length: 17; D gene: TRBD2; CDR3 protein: CASSFLEAGGLLSEQFF; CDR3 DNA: TGTGCCAGCAGTTTCCTCGAAGCGGGAGGGCTGTTAAGTGAGCAGTTCTTC
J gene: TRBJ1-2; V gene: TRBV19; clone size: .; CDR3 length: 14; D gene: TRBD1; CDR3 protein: CASRPRDRGYGYTF; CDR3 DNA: TGTGCCAGTAGGCCTCGGGACAGGGGATATGGCTACACCTTC
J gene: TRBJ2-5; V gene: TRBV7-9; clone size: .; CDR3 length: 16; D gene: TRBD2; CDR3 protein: CASSVAIAGGQETQYF; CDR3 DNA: TGTGCCAGCAGCGTCGCGATAGCGGGGGGGCAAGAGACCCAGTACTTC
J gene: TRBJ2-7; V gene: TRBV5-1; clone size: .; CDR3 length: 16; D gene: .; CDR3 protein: CASSLDPSGQTYEQYF; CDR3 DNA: TGCGCCAGCAGCTTGGATCCCAGCGGGCAGACCTACGAGCAGTACTTC